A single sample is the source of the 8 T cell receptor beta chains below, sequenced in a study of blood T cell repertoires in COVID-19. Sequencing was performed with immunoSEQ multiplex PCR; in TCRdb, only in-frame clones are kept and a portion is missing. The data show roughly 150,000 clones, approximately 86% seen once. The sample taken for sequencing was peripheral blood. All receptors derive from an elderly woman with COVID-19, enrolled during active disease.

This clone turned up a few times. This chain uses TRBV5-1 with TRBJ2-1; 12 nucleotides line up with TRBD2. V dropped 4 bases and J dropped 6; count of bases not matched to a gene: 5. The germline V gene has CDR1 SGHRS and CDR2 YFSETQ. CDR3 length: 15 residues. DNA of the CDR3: TGCGCCAGCAGCCGGACTAGCGGGGCGCCCAATGAGCAGTTCTTC. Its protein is CASSRTSGAPNEQFF. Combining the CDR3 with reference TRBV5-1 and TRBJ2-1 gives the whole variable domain KAGVTQTPRYLIKTRGQQVTLSCSPISGHRSVSWYQQTPGQGLQFLFEYFSETQRNKGNFPGRFSGRQFSNSRSEMNVSTLELGDSALYLCASSRTSGAPNEQFFGPGTRLTVL.

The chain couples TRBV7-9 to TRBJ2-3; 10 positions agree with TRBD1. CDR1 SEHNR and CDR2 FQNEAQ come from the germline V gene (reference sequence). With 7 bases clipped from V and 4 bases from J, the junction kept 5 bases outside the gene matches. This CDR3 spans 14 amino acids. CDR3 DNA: TGTGCCAGCACCTTGGGACAGGGGCCAGATACGCAGTATTTT. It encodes CASTLGQGPDTQYF. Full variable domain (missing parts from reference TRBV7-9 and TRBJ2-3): DTGVSQNPRHKITKRGQNVTFRCDPISEHNRLYWYRQTLGQGPEFLTYFQNEAQLEKSRLLSDRFSAERPKGSFSTLEIQRTEQGDSAMYLCASTLGQGPDTQYFGPGTRLTVL.

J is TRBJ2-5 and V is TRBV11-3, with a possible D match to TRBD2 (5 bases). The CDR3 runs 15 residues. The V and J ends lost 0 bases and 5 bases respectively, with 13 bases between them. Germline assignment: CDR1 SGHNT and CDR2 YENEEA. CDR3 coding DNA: TGTGCCAGCAGCTTAGAAGCCGGGAAGTTCGAGACCCAGTACTTC. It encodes CASSLEAGKFETQYF. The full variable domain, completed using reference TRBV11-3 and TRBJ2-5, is EAGVVQSPRYKIIEKKQPVAFWCNPISGHNTLYWYLQNLGQGPELLIRYENEEAVDDSQLPKDRFSAERLKGVDSTLKIQPAELGDSAVYLCASSLEAGKFETQYFGPGTRLLVL.

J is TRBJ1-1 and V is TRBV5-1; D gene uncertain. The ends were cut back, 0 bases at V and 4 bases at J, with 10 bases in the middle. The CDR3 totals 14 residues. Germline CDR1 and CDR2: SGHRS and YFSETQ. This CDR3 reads CASSLVRGVTEAFF. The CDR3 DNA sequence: TGCGCCAGCAGCTTGGTCCGGGGTGTCACTGAAGCTTTCTTT.

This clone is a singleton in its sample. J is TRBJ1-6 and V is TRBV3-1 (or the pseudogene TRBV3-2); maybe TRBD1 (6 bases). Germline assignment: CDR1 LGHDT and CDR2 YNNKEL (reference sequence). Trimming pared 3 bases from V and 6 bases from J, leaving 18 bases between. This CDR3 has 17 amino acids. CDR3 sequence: CASSQRQDSTPNSPLHF. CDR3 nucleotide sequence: TGTGCCAGCAGCCAGCGACAGGATTCGACTCCTAATTCACCCCTCCACTTT.

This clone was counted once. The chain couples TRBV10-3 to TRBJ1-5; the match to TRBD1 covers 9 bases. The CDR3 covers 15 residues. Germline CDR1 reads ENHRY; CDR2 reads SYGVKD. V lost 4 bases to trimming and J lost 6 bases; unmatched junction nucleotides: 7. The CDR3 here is CAISATGQGGQPQHF. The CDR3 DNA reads TGTGCCATCAGTGCCACGGGACAGGGAGGTCAGCCCCAGCATTTT.

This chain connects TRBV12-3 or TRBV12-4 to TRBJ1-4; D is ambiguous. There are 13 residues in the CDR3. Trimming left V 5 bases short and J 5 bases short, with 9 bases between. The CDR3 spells CASSGQLNEKLFF. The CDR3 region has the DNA TGTGCCAGCAGTGGGCAGCTCAATGAAAAACTGTTTTTT.

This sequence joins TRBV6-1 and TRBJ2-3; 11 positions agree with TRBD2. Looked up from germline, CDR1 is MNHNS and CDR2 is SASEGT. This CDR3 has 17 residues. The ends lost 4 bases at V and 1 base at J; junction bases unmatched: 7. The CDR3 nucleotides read TGTGCCAGCAGTGGGCTAGCGGGAGGTCTGCGCACAGATACGCAGTATTTT. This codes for CASSGLAGGLRTDTQYF.